This is a list of T cell receptor beta chains from one sample in a study of cytomegalovirus exposure and HLA in healthy donors. This table comes from immunoSEQ multiplex PCR, and its TCRdb copy is limited to in-frame clones, with some not included. This repertoire shows roughly 200,000 clones, 65% to 90% found once; its top ten account for about 2.5%. The sequenced sample was PBMCs. The origin of the receptors is a woman in her 50s in good health and CMV-seronegative. CDR3s include the opening cysteine and the closing phenylalanine or tryptophan. D genes are given only for firm matches. For some rows the clone size is stated as once, few or many, or as a class when expanded; others skip it.

- TRBJ1-4 - TRBV5-1 TGCGCCAGCAGGATAAGCTCAACTAATGAAAAACTGTTTTTT CASRISSTNEKLFF
- TRBJ1-1 TRBD1 TRBV5-5 TGTGCCAGCATCACGACAGGGGGCGGCACTGAAGCTTTCTTT CASITTGGGTEAFF
- TRBJ1-1 - TRBV5-1 TGCGCCAGCCACGGGGAGGGCAAGGGAACTGAAGCTTTCTTT CASHGEGKGTEAFF
- TRBJ2-5 - TRBV19 TGTGCCAGTAGTCATACAGGGTTGGAGACCCAGTACTTC CASSHTGLETQYF
- TRBJ1-1 TRBD1 TRBV5-4 TGTGCCAGCAGTGGACAGGCCCGAATGAACACTGAAGCTTTCTTT CASSGQARMNTEAFF
- TRBJ2-7 TRBD2 TRBV11-2 TGTGCCAGCAGCTTAGCCAGCGGGAGCTACGAGCAGTACTTC CASSLASGSYEQYF
once TRBJ1-1 TRBD1 TRBV18 TGTGCCAGCTCACCTAGACAGGGAGGCATGAACACTGAAGCTTTCTTT CASSPRQGGMNTEAFF
- TRBJ1-1 - TRBV25-1 TGTGCCAGCAGTGAATGGTGGGCGGAGGACACTGAAGCTTTCTTT CASSEWWAEDTEAFF
- TRBJ1-5 - TRBV5-1 TGCGCCAGCAGCTCCGGACGGGACAATCAGCCCCAGCATTTT CASSSGRDNQPQHF
once TRBJ2-1 TRBD2 TRBV4-3 TGCGCCAGCAGCCAAGACCTAGCGGCGGCAGGGGAGCAGTTCTTC CASSQDLAAAGEQFF
- TRBJ2-2 - TRBV5-8 TGTGCCAGCAGCCTGGAGGGGACTTCTTACACCGGGGAGCTGTTTTTT CASSLEGTSYTGELFF
- TRBJ2-5 TRBD1 TRBV7-7 TGTGCCAGCAGCCAAGGACAGGGGATTCAAGAGACCCAGTACTTC CASSQGQGIQETQYF
- TRBJ1-5 - TRBV6-6 TGTGCCAGCAGAGACAGGAGTTATAGCAATCAGCCCCAGCATTTT CASRDRSYSNQPQHF
- TRBJ2-7 TRBD2 TRBV11-1 TGTGCCAGCAGCTTGGGACTAGCGGGAGCTGTCTACGAGCAGTACTTC CASSLGLAGAVYEQYF
- TRBJ2-3 TRBD2 TRBV11-2 TGTGCCAGCAGCTTCCGTAGCGGGAGGGCTGATACGCAGTATTTT CASSFRSGRADTQYF
- TRBJ2-5 - TRBV5-5 TGTGCCAGCAGCTCGTTAGCGGCAACAGGACGAGAGACCCAGTACTTC CASSSLAATGRETQYF
- TRBJ1-1 - TRBV28 TGTGCCAGCAGTTTGCTCAGTTTTGACACTGAAGCTTTCTTT CASSLLSFDTEAFF
- TRBJ2-5 - TRBV25-1 TGTGCCAGCAGTCAGGGTGACTTGCGACGGACCCAGTACTTC CASSQGDLRRTQYF
- TRBJ1-2 - TRBV7-2 TGTGCCAGCAGACAGCCTCCACGGAATGGCTACACCTTC CASRQPPRNGYTF
- TRBJ2-7 TRBD1 TRBV7-6 TGTGCCAGCAGCTCGCAGACAGGGGCGTCCTACGAGCAGTACTTC CASSSQTGASYEQYF
- TRBJ2-1 TRBD2 TRBV18 TGTGCCAGCTCATCGACTAGCGACTACAATGAGCAGTTCTTC CASSSTSDYNEQFF
- TRBJ1-1 - TRBV5-4 TGTGCCACCTCTTCGGGGGGGGCTGGGGGCACTGAAGCTTTCTTT CATSSGGAGGTEAFF
- TRBJ1-2 - TRBV28 TGTGCCAGCAGTTTAAGTGGAGGAGGGCACTATGGCTACACCTTC CASSLSGGGHYGYTF
- TRBJ2-7 TRBD2 TRBV7-9 TGTGCCAGCAGCTGGGGGACTAGGACCTACGAGCAGTACTTC CASSWGTRTYEQYF
- TRBJ2-3 TRBD1 TRBV9 TGTGCCAGCAGCACAAGGGACAGAGGCACAGATACGCAGTATTTT CASSTRDRGTDTQYF
- TRBJ1-3 - TRBV28 TGTGCCAGCACTGAAAGCGGTGCCTCTGGAAACACCATATATTTT CASTESGASGNTIYF
- TRBJ1-1 - TRBV28 TGTGCCAGCACTCAAGCCCTGGGGCGGCACACTGAAGCTTTCTTT CASTQALGRHTEAFF
- TRBJ2-1 - TRBV5-1 TGCGCCAGCAGCTTCGGGGGAGAGGGTAATGAGCAGTTCTTC CASSFGGEGNEQFF
few TRBJ2-1 TRBD2 TRBV7-2 TGTGCCAGCAGCACAGGGACTAGCGGCTCCTACAATGAGCAGTTCTTC CASSTGTSGSYNEQFF
- TRBJ1-3 - TRBV18 TGTGCCAGCTCACCACCGGAGGCTCAGCTGACCTCTGGAAACACCATATATTTT CASSPPEAQLTSGNTIYF
- TRBJ2-1 TRBD2 TRBV5-1 TGCGCCAGTACCCTGGCCGGGACTAGCGTCTACAATGAGCAGTTCTTC CASTLAGTSVYNEQFF
- TRBJ2-1 - TRBV5-6 TGTGCCAGCAGCTTGGTTCGGGGGAATGAGCAGTTCTTC CASSLVRGNEQFF
- TRBJ1-4 - TRBV2 TGTGCCAGTACAGAAGCAACTAATGAAAAACTGTTTTTT CASTEATNEKLFF
- TRBJ1-3 - TRBV6-5 TGTGCCAGCAGTCGAGGTTCTGGAAACACCATATATTTT CASSRGSGNTIYF
- TRBJ2-7 TRBD2 TRBV11-2 TGTGCCAGCAGCTTATTATCTAGCGGAGGCTACGAGCAGTACTTC CASSLLSSGGYEQYF
- TRBJ2-1 - TRBV16 TGTGCCAGCAGCCAAGGGGGGTCCTACAATGAGCAGTTCTTC CASSQGGSYNEQFF
- TRBJ2-2 TRBD2 TRBV11-2 TGTGCCAGCAGTGGGGCTAGCGGGAACACCGGGGAGCTGTTTTTT CASSGASGNTGELFF
- TRBJ2-1 - TRBV30 TGTGCCTGGAGTGTAAGCGGAGGGCAAAGTAGCAATGAGCAGTTCTTC CAWSVSGGQSSNEQFF
- TRBJ1-1 - TRBV29-1 TGCAGCGTAAAATTAGATAACACTGAAGCTTTCTTT CSVKLDNTEAFF
- TRBJ2-3 - TRBV21-1 TGTGCCAGCAGGAAGGGGGGGCGCCGCACAGATACGCAGTATTTT CASRKGGRRTDTQYF
- TRBJ2-6 - TRBV19 TGTGCCAGTAGTATTTTACCCGGCGGGGTGACGGCCTTCTCGTCCTCTGGGGCCAACGTCCTGACTTTC CASSILPGGVTAFSSSGANVLTF
- TRBJ1-1 - TRBV11-2 TGTGCCAGCAGCTTAGATAGCGAGAACACTGAAGCTTTCTTT CASSLDSENTEAFF
- TRBJ2-1 TRBD1 TRBV7-2 TGTGCCAGCAGCAACCGGGACAGGGGCAATGAGCAGTTCTTC CASSNRDRGNEQFF
- TRBJ1-2 - TRBV5-1 TGCGCCAGCAGCTTGGACTTCGCCCGCGGCTACACCTTC CASSLDFARGYTF
- TRBJ2-1 TRBD2 TRBV6-5 TGTGCCAGCAGTCGGGAGGGTGAGCAGTTCTTC CASSREGEQFF
few TRBJ1-2 - TRBV21-1 TGTGCCAGCAGCAAAGTGAGGAAGGGGGAGGGAGCGGTGGGGAAGAACTATGGCTACACCTTC CASSKVRKGEGAVGKNYGYTF
- TRBJ1-1 - TRBV6-6 TGTGCCAGCAGTTACCAGGCAGCGAACACTGAAGCTTTCTTT CASSYQAANTEAFF
few TRBJ1-5 TRBD1 TRBV6-5 TGTGCCAGCGGAACTTCGGACAGGGCATCGGAGCCCCAGCATTTT CASGTSDRASEPQHF
- TRBJ2-2 - TRBV5-5 TGTGCCAGCAGCTTGGGTCAGACGAACACCGGGGAGCTGTTTTTT CASSLGQTNTGELFF
- TRBJ1-1 - TRBV14 TGTGCCAGCAGCCAAGAAGGCAGGCAGAACACTGAAGCTTTCTTT CASSQEGRQNTEAFF
- TRBJ2-1 - TRBV5-1 TGCGCCAGCAGCTTCAGCGTCGATGAGCAGTTCTTC CASSFSVDEQFF
- TRBJ2-3 TRBD2 TRBV9 TGTGCCAGCAGCGTAGCTTCCCGGGGACTAGCGGGACGGGATACGCAGTATTTT CASSVASRGLAGRDTQYF